The entry that follows covers one T cell receptor beta chain sequence. The sample originates from a study of blood T cell repertoires in COVID-19. TCRdb's table, derived via immunoSEQ multiplex PCR, lists solely in-frame clones and lacks some. The table shows 320,000 or so clones, with 85% occurring only once. The sample was PBMCs or T cells enriched from blood (not recorded which). This TCR derives from a woman between 25 and 40 years old who had been exposed to COVID-19.

This CDR3 reads CASSEYRENTGELFF. CDR3 DNA: TGTGCCAGCAGTGAATACAGGGAAAACACCGGGGAGCTGTTTTTT. The chain uses TRBV6-1 and TRBJ2-2; perhaps TRBD1 as D (6 bases). This CDR3 spans 15 amino acids. The V gene's germline CDR1 is MNHNS and CDR2 SASEGT. V was pared by 2 bases and J by 2 bases, with 9 bases between.